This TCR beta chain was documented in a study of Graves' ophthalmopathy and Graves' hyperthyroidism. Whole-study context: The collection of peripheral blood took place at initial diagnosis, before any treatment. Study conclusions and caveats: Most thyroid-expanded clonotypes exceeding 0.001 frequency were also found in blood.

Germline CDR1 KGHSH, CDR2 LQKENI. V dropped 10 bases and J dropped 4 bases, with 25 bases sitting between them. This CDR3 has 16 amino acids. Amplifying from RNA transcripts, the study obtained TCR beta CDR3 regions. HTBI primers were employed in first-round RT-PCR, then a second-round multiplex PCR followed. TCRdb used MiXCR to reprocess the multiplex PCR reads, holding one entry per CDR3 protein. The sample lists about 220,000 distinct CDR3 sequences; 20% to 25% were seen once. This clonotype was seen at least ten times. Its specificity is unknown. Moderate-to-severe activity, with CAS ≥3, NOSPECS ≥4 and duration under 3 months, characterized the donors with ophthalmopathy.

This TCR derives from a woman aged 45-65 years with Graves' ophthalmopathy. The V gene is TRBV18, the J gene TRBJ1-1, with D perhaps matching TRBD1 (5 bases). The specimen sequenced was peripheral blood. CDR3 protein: CATVGAVGFGITEAFF. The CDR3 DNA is TGTGCCACCGTTGGGGCCGTCGGGTTCGGTATCACTGAAGCTTTCTTT.